Presented here are 11 T cell receptor beta chains from one specimen sequenced in a study of cytomegalovirus exposure and HLA in healthy donors. Assay used: immunoSEQ multiplex PCR; TCRdb lists only in-frame clones, some missing. The sample has about 130,000 clones, approximately 90% seen once. Sequenced input: PBMCs. These TCRs come from a woman aged 30 to 39 in good health and CMV-seropositive.

The CDR3 DNA sequence: TGTGCCAGCAGCCCCCATATAGCCTTTAGCTACGAGCAGTACTTC. Residues: CASSPHIAFSYEQYF. V and J are TRBV11-2 and TRBJ2-7; no firm D call. The CDR3 has 15 amino acids. V lost 5 bases to trimming and J lost 3 bases, with 17 bases between them. The germline V gene encodes CDR1 SGHAT and CDR2 FQNNGV.

The chain links TRBV19 to TRBJ2-2; tentatively, D is TRBD1 (6 bases). The CDR3 consists of 13 residues. In germline, CDR1 is LNHDA, CDR2 SQIVND (reference sequence). V was cut by 10 bases and J by 8 bases, with 17 bases left in between. The chain's CDR3 is CATTGFLTGELFF. The CDR3 bases are TGTGCCACTACAGGGTTCCTGACGGGGGAGCTGTTTTTT.

The chain uses TRBV6-1 and TRBJ2-2; D is ambiguous. Germline V gene lookup returns CDR1 MNHNS and CDR2 SASEGT. V lost 3 bases to trimming and J lost 7 bases, with 9 bases between them. The CDR3 is 13 amino acids. CDR3: CASSEQRIGELFF. The CDR3 coding sequence is TGTGCCAGCAGTGAGCAGCGTATCGGGGAGCTGTTTTTT.

The chain carries TRBV14 and TRBJ2-7; 10 bases are a match to TRBD1. This CDR3 is built from 17 residues. In germline, CDR1 is SGHDN, CDR2 FVKESK. Losses at the gene ends were 3 bases for V and 4 bases for J; bases not matched to a gene: 12. CDR3 in amino acids: CASSQEFGQGEPYEQYF. For the CDR3, the DNA is TGTGCCAGCAGCCAGGAATTCGGACAGGGGGAGCCATACGAGCAGTACTTC.

The rearrangement links TRBV19 to TRBJ2-7; TRBD1 agrees at 9 bases. V dropped 4 bases and J dropped 2; count of bases not matched to a gene: 6. From germline, CDR1 is LNHDA and CDR2 SQIVND (reference sequence). The CDR3 length is 15 residues. CDR3 loop: CASSRTTGGTYEQYF. DNA for the CDR3: TGTGCCAGTAGTAGAACGACAGGGGGGACCTACGAGCAGTACTTC.

V usage is TRBV19 and J usage is TRBJ1-2, with D hard to call. This CDR3 region has 13 residues. Trimming cost V 2 bases and J 2 bases, with 6 bases left between them. Germline CDR1 and CDR2: LNHDA and SQIVND (reference sequence). CDR3 amino acids: CASSISGNYGYTF. Here the CDR3 DNA reads TGTGCCAGTAGTATATCGGGGAACTATGGCTACACCTTC.

The chain couples TRBV7-6 to TRBJ2-1; tentative D call: TRBD1 (5 bases). The CDR3 sequence is 17 residues long. Trimming stripped 4 bases from V and 4 bases from J, with 20 bases between. Per the germline V gene, CDR1 is SGHVS and CDR2 is FNYEAQ. The CDR3 protein is CASSSPVGASRYNEQFF. CDR3 nucleotides: TGTGCCAGCAGCTCCCCGGTTGGGGCCAGTCGGTACAATGAGCAGTTCTTC.

The V and J genes are TRBV27 and TRBJ1-1, with 7 positions matching TRBD1. CDR1 is MNHEY and CDR2 is SMNVEV in the germline V gene (reference sequence). The CDR3 has 14 residues. With V trimmed by 4 bases and J by 0 bases, 2 bases remained unmatched. CDR3 nucleotide sequence: TGTGCCAGCAGTTGGGACAGTGTGAACACTGAAGCTTTCTTT. It yields the protein CASSWDSVNTEAFF.

CDR3 region: CASSTQVGTGGSMNTEAFF. The CDR3 coding sequence is TGTGCCAGCAGTACACAAGTTGGGACAGGGGGCTCCATGAACACTGAAGCTTTCTTT. The rearrangement uses TRBV2 and TRBJ1-1; TRBD1 agrees at 12 bases. Losses at the gene ends were 5 bases for V and 0 bases for J; bases not matched to a gene: 13. The CDR3 extends over 19 amino acids. Germline assignment: CDR1 SNHLY and CDR2 FYNNEI.

The chain links TRBV29-1 to TRBJ2-6, with D possibly TRBD2 on 6 matching bases. With 6 bases removed from V and 0 bases from J, the gap between germline ends came to 12 bases. The CDR3 loop spans 15 amino acids. Germline loops: CDR1 SQVTM, CDR2 ANQGSEA. CDR3 nucleotide sequence: TGCAGCGTCCCCACCGGGAGCTCTGGGGCCAACGTCCTGACTTTC. This translates into CSVPTGSSGANVLTF.

V and J are TRBV6-1 and TRBJ2-1, with 13 bases that match TRBD2. The CDR3 loop spans 14 amino acids. Germline V gene sequence: CDR1 MNHNS, CDR2 SASEGT. J lost 8 bases, V lost 8 bases, and 6 bases had no gene match. In DNA form, the CDR3 reads TGTGCCAGCGGTAGAGGACTAGCGGGAGATGAGCAGTTCTTC. Translated: CASGRGLAGDEQFF.